The sequence of this TCR beta chain was determined in a study of T-cell memory formation after mild COVID-19. In the study overall: Largely donor-specific sequence clusters came from two donors.

Broader study findings: Cross-reactive memory apparently joined, as some responding clones appeared in pre-infection memory. Most CD4+ clones that shrank were in CM and EM, while CD8+ ones turned up in EMRA.

5'RACE primed at constant segments yielded TCR alpha and TCR beta cDNA libraries bearing sample barcodes and UMIs. Via MiXCR, TCRdb re-called the 5' RACE reads, giving one row per CDR3 protein. The sample lists roughly 400,000 distinct CDR3 sequences, around a sixth occurring once. Germline loops: CDR1 SGHDT, CDR2 YYEEEE. V gave up 4 bases and J gave up 5 bases; unmatched junction bases: 8. This CDR3 has 15 amino acids. Points on this clonotype: Its target is unknown.

The V call is TRBV5-6, the J call TRBJ1-5; 8 bases line up with TRBD1. Sequenced sample: PBMCs or a T cell subset sorted from them (not recorded which). This TCR was recovered from a man between 18 and 29 years old who had mild COVID-19 (a few samples of this study predate the infection). Cell type and time point are not known. The CDR3 spells CASSTLGQGDQPQHF. Written as DNA, the CDR3 is TGTGCCAGCAGCACCCTTGGACAGGGAGATCAGCCCCAGCATTTT. Looking up the rest from reference TRBV5-6 and TRBJ1-5 gives the full variable domain: DAGVTQSPTHLIKTRGQQVTLRCSPKSGHDTVSWYQQALGQGPQFIFQYYEEEERQRGNFPDRFSGHQFPNYSSELNVNALLLGDSALYLCASSTLGQGDQPQHFGDGTRLSIL.